Each of the 26 T cell receptor beta chains below was sequenced from the same sample in a study of CD8+CD57+ T cells in acquired aplastic anemia. Both TCR beta VDJ combination and CDR3 sequence profiling were carried out. Genomic DNA was the template for this profiling. TCRdb recomputed calls from the reads with MiXCR, one row per CDR3 protein. Among more than 150,000 distinct CDR3 sequences listed, roughly 50% were seen once. Patients chosen for sequencing had CD8+CD57+ cells that had expanded, as shown by flow cytometry. Sequencing was performed on sorted CD4+, CD8+, or CD8+CD57+ T cells (not recorded which) from PBMCs. The source of these receptors is a human donor with aplastic anemia.

The rearrangement links TRBV5-1 to TRBJ2-7; no clear D gene. The germline gives CDR1 SGHRS, CDR2 YFSETQ. The V end was cut by 0 bases, the J end by 3 bases, with 7 bases between. This CDR3 is 13 amino acids long. CDR3 in DNA: TGCGCCAGCAGCTTGGCCCTAGACTACGAGCAGTACTTC. It translates to CASSLALDYEQYF.

The V gene is TRBV7-3, the J gene TRBJ2-2; 7 positions agree with TRBD2. J was trimmed by 6 bases and V by 4 bases; bases with no gene match: 2. The CDR3 is 13 amino acids. In germline, CDR1 is SGHTA, CDR2 FQGTGA. CDR3 nucleotides: TGTGCCAGCAGCTATACTAGCGCCGGGGAGCTGTTTTTT. Protein sequence: CASSYTSAGELFF.

This clonotype was seen a single time. The chain combines TRBV24-1 with TRBJ2-1; a possible D gene is TRBD2 (6 bases). The CDR3 spans 16 residues. The germline V and J ends were trimmed by 1 base and 5 bases, with 14 bases remaining between them. Per germline, CDR1 KGHDR and CDR2 SFDVKD. The CDR3 region is CATSDFGQGGNNEQFF. The CDR3 DNA sequence: TGTGCCACCAGTGATTTTGGGCAGGGCGGGAACAATGAGCAGTTCTTC.

The V call is TRBV24-1, the J call TRBJ1-5; D unclear. The CDR3 extends over 14 amino acids. The V end was cut by 4 bases, the J end by 2 bases, with 8 bases between. CDR1 is KGHDR, CDR2 SFDVKD, per germline. CDR3 sequence reads: CATSEAGGNQPQHF. The CDR3, as DNA: TGTGCCACCAGTGAGGCAGGCGGCAATCAGCCCCAGCATTTT.

This clonotype ranks as large (0.1 to 1%). The genes are TRBV2 and TRBJ2-7; tentative D call: TRBD2 (5 bases). V was clipped by 4 bases and J by 3 bases, with 7 bases between them. The CDR3 is 12 residues long. Germline V gives CDR1 SNHLY, CDR2 FYNNEI. The CDR3 DNA follows: TGTGCCAGCAGTGTGAGGGACTACGAGCAGTACTTC. Amino acids: CASSVRDYEQYF.

This clonotype was observed a few times. The rearrangement uses TRBV28 and TRBJ2-7; TRBD1 agrees at 7 bases. The trim removed 5 bases at V and 3 bases at J, leaving 7 bases unmatched. Germline CDR1 MDHEN, CDR2 SYDVKM. The CDR3 extends over 14 amino acids. The CDR3 region has the DNA TGTGCCAGCAGTCCGGGACAGAGTCTCTACGAGCAGTACTTC. Its protein is CASSPGQSLYEQYF.

The V and J genes are TRBV29-1 and TRBJ1-4; 7 bases are shared with TRBD1. The CDR3 has 14 amino acids. The V segment lost 6 bases and the J segment 8 bases; nucleotides outside the gene matches: 12. The V gene's germline CDR1 is SQVTM and CDR2 ANQGSEA. CDR3 region: CSVVTGSFGEKLFF. The CDR3 DNA reads as TGCAGCGTAGTGACAGGGTCCTTTGGGGAAAAACTGTTTTTT. The full variable domain, its missing parts supplied by reference TRBV29-1 and TRBJ1-4, is SAVISQKPSRDICQRGTSLTIQCQVDSQVTMMFWYRQQPGQSLTLIATANQGSEATYESGFVIDKFPISRPNLTFSTLTVSNMSPEDSSIYLCSVVTGSFGEKLFFGSGTQLSVL.

V is TRBV7-6 and J is TRBJ2-3; D may be TRBD2 (7 bases). The CDR3 spans 16 residues. Germline V gene data show CDR1 as SGHVS and CDR2 as FNYEAQ. V dropped 7 bases and J dropped 2 bases, with 19 bases sitting between them. The CDR3 region has the DNA TGTGCCAGCAACCGGGGGGTCGGGGGCCCCACAGATACGCAGTATTTT. This encodes CASNRGVGGPTDTQYF.

This clonotype has just one count. The gene calls are TRBV5-1 and TRBJ1-1, with TRBD1 matching over 9 bases. The CDR3 runs to 15 residues. The germline gives CDR1 SGHRS, CDR2 YFSETQ. V dropped 4 bases and J dropped 1; count of bases not matched to a gene: 5. In DNA, the CDR3 is TGCGCCAGCAGCCCGCAGGGACAGGGGAACACTGAAGCTTTCTTT. This gives the protein CASSPQGQGNTEAFF.

The V gene is TRBV19, the J gene TRBJ2-7, with TRBD1 matching 7 bases. Germline CDR1 is LNHDA and CDR2 is SQIVND (reference sequence). Trimming at V came to 4 bases and at J to 2 bases, leaving 8 bases not matched to a gene. This CDR3 region has 15 residues. CDR3 nucleotides: TGTGCCAGTAGTAACCCGGGACAGAGTACCTACGAGCAGTACTTC. This codes for CASSNPGQSTYEQYF.

The chain recombines TRBV7-6 with TRBJ1-2; D gene uncertain. Trimming removed 0 bases from V and 5 bases from J, with 13 bases in between. The germline V gene has CDR1 SGHVS and CDR2 FNYEAQ. The length of the CDR3 is 15 residues. The CDR3 bases are TGTGCCAGCAGCTTAGCAGACACCGGGAGTTATGGCTACACCTTC. Protein sequence: CASSLADTGSYGYTF.

The chain recombines TRBV20-1 with TRBJ2-5; D is uncertain. Trimming pared 5 bases from V and 3 bases from J, leaving 4 bases between. Germline lookup yields CDR1 DFQATT and CDR2 SNEGSKA (reference sequence). The CDR3 extends over 10 amino acids. The CDR3 DNA reads TGCAGTGCTTTTAAAGAGACCCAGTACTTC. This translates into CSAFKETQYF.

The chain couples TRBV15 to TRBJ1-4, with 8 nucleotides matching TRBD1. Trimming took 4 bases from V and 7 from J; bases not matched to a gene: 2. Germline loops: CDR1 LNHNV, CDR2 YYDKDF (reference sequence). This CDR3 contains 13 residues. The DNA of the CDR3 is TGTGCCACCAGCACGGACAGGGTTGAAAAACTGTTTTTT. Amino acids: CATSTDRVEKLFF.

The V call is TRBV10-3, the J call TRBJ2-7; TRBD1 aligns across 8 bases. V was pared by 3 bases and J by 3 bases, with 13 bases of the junction left unmatched. Germline CDR1 ENHRY, CDR2 SYGVKD. The CDR3 covers 17 residues. The CDR3 is CAISESLLGQASYEQYF. The CDR3 nucleotides read TGTGCCATCAGTGAATCCCTACTGGGACAGGCAAGCTACGAGCAGTACTTC.

This clonotype was recorded many times. The CDR3 sequence: CSARGRPRNTEAFF. The CDR3 DNA is TGCAGTGCTAGAGGCCGACCAAGGAACACTGAAGCTTTCTTT. The V call is TRBV20-1, the J call TRBJ1-1; D not certain. V gave up 1 base and J gave up 1 base, with 10 bases separating them. Germline V gene sequence: CDR1 DFQATT, CDR2 SNEGSKA (reference sequence). This CDR3 comprises 14 residues.

This chain connects TRBV6-1 to TRBJ1-1; no clear D. The CDR3 runs to 13 residues. Germline lookup yields CDR1 MNHNS and CDR2 SASEGT. V was clipped by 8 bases and J by 2 bases, with 12 bases between them. The CDR3 protein is CASGLKDNTEAFF. The CDR3 DNA follows: TGTGCCAGCGGTCTGAAAGACAACACTGAAGCTTTCTTT.

Points on this clonotype: Since a much larger clone is just one base distant, this may be a read error. The CDR3, as DNA: TGTGCCGGCAGCCAGCAGGGGTTCTACGAGCAGTACTTC. Translated, it gives CAGSQQGFYEQYF. The rearrangement uses TRBV4-2 and TRBJ2-7, with D possibly being TRBD1 (6 bases). CDR1 and CDR2 (germline): LGHNA, YNFKEQ. The CDR3 loop spans 13 amino acids.

This clonotype was recorded many times. The chain recombines TRBV11-2 with TRBJ2-1; 13 nucleotides match TRBD2. V shed 5 bases, J shed 7 bases, and the junction held 14 bases outside the gene matches. CDR3 length: 18 residues. The germline V gene has CDR1 SGHAT and CDR2 FQNNGV. The CDR3 reads CASSASTSGGRVWNEQFF. The CDR3 region has the DNA TGTGCCAGCAGCGCCTCGACTAGCGGGGGGCGGGTGTGGAATGAGCAGTTCTTC.

For the CDR3, the DNA is TGTGCCAGCAGCGCAGGGATGGGTTCACCCCTCCACTTT. Translation: CASSAGMGSPLHF. The chain couples TRBV7-3 to TRBJ1-6; TRBD1 is a possible D gene (5 bases). Germline loops: CDR1 SGHTA, CDR2 FQGTGA. The CDR3 length is 13 residues. V was cut by 5 bases and J by 9 bases, with 11 bases left in between. Together with reference TRBV7-3 and TRBJ1-6, the CDR3 gives the full variable domain: GAGVSQTPSNKVTEKGKYVELRCDPISGHTALYWYRQSLGQGPEFLIYFQGTGAADDSGLPNDRFFAVRPEGSVSTLKIQRTERGDSAVYLCASSAGMGSPLHFGNGTRLTVT.

The gene calls are TRBV10-3 and TRBJ2-3; 8 bases are a match to TRBD2. Looked up from germline, CDR1 is ENHRY and CDR2 is SYGVKD. V was clipped by 6 bases and J by 3 bases; unmatched bases: 11. The CDR3 has 16 amino acids. The CDR3, as DNA: TGTGCCATCAGCGACACAACTAGCGGAAGGACAGATACGCAGTATTTT. Residues: CAISDTTSGRTDTQYF.

V and J are TRBV5-1 and TRBJ2-2, with 8 bases that match TRBD2. Germline CDR1 SGHRS, CDR2 YFSETQ. V lost 4 bases and J lost 9; bases outside the gene matches: 8. The CDR3 spans 14 residues. The CDR3: CASSQTGGQWELFF. CDR3 sequence (DNA): TGCGCCAGCAGCCAGACGGGGGGGCAGTGGGAGCTGTTTTTT.

The rearrangement links TRBV11-1 to TRBJ2-7, with D possibly called TRBD1 or TRBD2 (5 bases each). With 3 bases removed from V and 3 bases from J, the gap between germline ends came to 15 bases. CDR3 length: 15 residues. Germline V gene lookup returns CDR1 SGHAT and CDR2 FQDESV (reference sequence). CDR3 residues: CASSFGTAAGYEQYF. The DNA for the CDR3 is TGTGCCAGCAGCTTCGGGACGGCGGCGGGCTACGAGCAGTACTTC.

By proportion, this clonotype is medium-sized (0.01 to 0.1%). The V call is TRBV7-3, the J call TRBJ1-2; TRBD1 matches at 7 bases. The trim removed 4 bases at V and 6 bases at J, leaving 5 bases unmatched. The length of the CDR3 is 13 residues. Germline V lookup: CDR1 SGHTA, CDR2 FQGTGA. The DNA of the CDR3 is TGTGCCAGCAGCTACTCACAGGGGAATGGCTACACCTTC. As protein: CASSYSQGNGYTF.

About this clonotype itself: A read error may be the cause here, since a much bigger clone is one base away. This rearrangement joins TRBV4-2 to TRBJ1-1, with D unresolved. The germline CDR1 and CDR2 sequences are LGHNA and YNFKEQ. The length of the CDR3 is 15 residues. The chain's CDR3 is CASSQAGRMNAEAFF. CDR3 nucleotides: TGTGCCAGCAGCCAAGCCGGTAGGATGAACGCTGAAGCTTTCTTT.

The chain uses TRBV7-8 and TRBJ1-1; 7 bases align to TRBD1. This CDR3 is 15 amino acids long. The V segment lost 5 bases and the J segment 1 base; nucleotides outside the gene matches: 7. Germline values: CDR1 SGHVS, CDR2 FQNEAQ. CDR3 residues: CASSANRGGNTEAFF. CDR3 bases: TGTGCCAGCAGCGCTAACAGGGGTGGGAACACTGAAGCTTTCTTT.

This clonotype showed up just once. The germline gene is not matched at one end of the junction; a read error may be the cause. The V call is TRBV5-6, the J call TRBJ2-7; TRBD1 matches at 9 bases. This CDR3 has 15 amino acids. Germline V gene lookup returns CDR1 SGHDT and CDR2 YYEEEE. CDR3 sequence (DNA): TGTGCTAGCAGCCCCGGAGGGACAGGGCTCTACGAGCAGTACTTC. Encoded protein: CASSPGGTGLYEQYF.